The next 14 T cell receptor beta chains were all read from a single sample in a study of cytomegalovirus exposure and HLA in healthy donors. Using immunoSEQ multiplex PCR, the repertoire was profiled, and TCRdb retains in-frame clones only, with some absent. The data contain about 74,000 clones, 94% of them singletons. Sequencing was performed on PBMCs. The source is a man aged 18 to 29 in good health and CMV-seropositive.

This clone was seen a single time. The rearrangement links TRBV6-1 to TRBJ1-1; a weak D match, TRBD1 (6 bases). Germline V CDR1 and CDR2: MNHNS, SASEGT. V lost 10 bases and J lost 6, with 15 bases in between. The CDR3 extends over 12 amino acids. DNA for the CDR3: TGTGCCACCACCGTGGGGGCGGCTGAAGCTTTCTTT. It specifies CATTVGAAEAFF.

V gene TRBV28 combines with J gene TRBJ2-7; tentative D call: TRBD2 (7 bases). Per germline, CDR1 MDHEN and CDR2 SYDVKM. The CDR3 runs 15 residues. The V gene lost 7 bases and the J gene lost 0 bases, with 16 bases spanning the gap. CDR3 nucleotide sequence: TGTGCCAGCACTGGGGGGGCAGGGAGCTCCTACGAGCAGTACTTC. It codes for CASTGGAGSSYEQYF. Looking up the rest from reference TRBV28 and TRBJ2-7 gives the full variable domain: DVKVTQSSRYLVKRTGEKVFLECVQDMDHENMFWYRQDPGLGLRLIYFSYDVKMKEKGDIPEGYSVSREKKERFSLILESASTNQTSMYLCASTGGAGSSYEQYFGPGTRLTVT.

V and J are TRBV19 and TRBJ2-7; D is possibly TRBD2 (5 bases). The CDR3 consists of 14 residues. V lost 5 bases to trimming and J lost 2 bases, with 13 bases between them. Germline values: CDR1 LNHDA, CDR2 SQIVND (reference sequence). CDR3 protein: CASSSGPGAYEQYF. In DNA, the CDR3 is TGTGCCAGTAGTTCGGGCCCCGGGGCCTACGAGCAGTACTTC. The full variable domain, rest sourced from reference TRBV19 and TRBJ2-7, is DGGITQSPKYLFRKEGQNVTLSCEQNLNHDAMYWYRQDPGQGLRLIYYSQIVNDFQKGDIAEGYSVSREKKESFPLTVTSAQKNPTAFYLCASSSGPGAYEQYFGPGTRLTVT.

This chain joins TRBV11-3 and TRBJ2-7; D is possibly TRBD2 (5 bases). This CDR3 is 14 amino acids long. Germline CDR1 and CDR2: SGHNT and YENEEA. Trimming stripped 3 bases from V and 0 bases from J, with 9 bases between. CDR3 sequence: CASSFYGSSYEQYF. The DNA of the CDR3 is TGTGCCAGCAGCTTCTATGGGAGCTCCTACGAGCAGTACTTC.

CDR3 region: CASSTGLAGVFEQFF. The CDR3 DNA is TGCGCCAGCAGCACAGGACTAGCGGGAGTATTTGAGCAGTTCTTC. The chain couples TRBV5-1 to TRBJ2-1, with 13 bases that match TRBD2. The CDR3 length is 15 residues. Germline CDR1 is SGHRS and CDR2 is YFSETQ. The V gene end was trimmed by 4 bases and the J gene end by 9 bases; junction bases not matched to a gene: 7.

This sequence joins TRBV9 and TRBJ2-2; 10 positions match TRBD2. Germline CDR1 reads SGDLS; CDR2 reads YYNGEE. The CDR3 has 19 amino acids. The J segment lost 0 bases and the V segment lost 0 bases, leaving 8 bases of the junction unmatched. The CDR3 is CASSVGELAGIANTGELFF. In nucleotides, the CDR3 is TGTGCCAGCAGCGTAGGAGAACTAGCGGGGATCGCGAACACCGGGGAGCTGTTTTTT.

The chain couples TRBV6-1 to TRBJ2-7, with unresolved D. Germline CDR1 and CDR2: MNHNS and SASEGT. The CDR3 runs 14 residues. The V gene lost 3 bases and the J gene lost 6 bases, with 15 bases spanning the gap. CDR3 protein: CASSEAGAMGEQYF. The CDR3 coding sequence is TGTGCCAGCAGTGAGGCAGGCGCTATGGGCGAGCAGTACTTC.

This chain links TRBV12-5 with TRBJ1-1; TRBD1 agrees at 10 bases. The CDR3 consists of 15 residues. V lost 4 bases to trimming and J lost 1 base; unmatched junction nucleotides: 3. In germline, CDR1 is LGHNT, CDR2 FRNRAP. CDR3 region: CASGSGTGENTEAFF. CDR3 in DNA: TGTGCTAGTGGTTCGGGGACAGGGGAGAACACTGAAGCTTTCTTT.

The V gene is TRBV10-3, the J gene TRBJ1-4, with 7 bases identical to TRBD1. The V gene's germline CDR1 is ENHRY and CDR2 SYGVKD. V lost 9 bases, J lost 7 bases, and 8 bases stayed unmatched. The CDR3 sequence is 13 residues long. The CDR3 protein is CAIGDSRGEKLFF. CDR3 DNA: TGTGCCATAGGGGACAGCCGAGGTGAAAAACTGTTTTTT.

The J gene is TRBJ1-6, the V gene TRBV5-4; D remains unclear. V gave up 0 bases and J gave up 14 bases, with 18 bases separating them. The V gene's germline CDR1 is SGHNT and CDR2 YYREEE (reference sequence). The CDR3 covers 15 residues. The CDR3 DNA is TGTGCCAGCAGCTTGGACAGCCCCCCTAACTCGGCCCTCCACTTT. The encoded protein is CASSLDSPPNSALHF.

This rearrangement joins TRBV30 to TRBJ2-7; a possible D gene is TRBD1 (5 bases). The CDR3 spans 16 residues. V was clipped by 3 bases and J by 4 bases, with 22 bases between them. Germline assignment: CDR1 GTSNPN and CDR2 SVGIG (reference sequence). CDR3 DNA: TGTGCCTGGAGGGCCAGGGTGGACATAATGAGGTACGAGCAGTACTTC. Its translation is CAWRARVDIMRYEQYF.

V and J are TRBV30 and TRBJ1-3, with D unclear. The V and J ends lost 0 bases and 2 bases respectively, with 8 bases between them. The CDR3 totals 14 residues. Germline assignment: CDR1 GTSNPN and CDR2 SVGIG (reference sequence). The CDR3: CAWSVRETGNTIYF. The CDR3 DNA sequence: TGTGCCTGGAGTGTACGAGAGACTGGAAACACCATATATTTT.

This clone appeared a single time. The chain carries TRBV5-1 and TRBJ1-1, with 9 positions matching TRBD1. Unmatched junction bases numbered 3, after V lost 4 bases and J lost 2 bases. This CDR3 is 14 amino acids long. Germline V CDR1 and CDR2: SGHRS, YFSETQ. This chain's CDR3 is CASSVTGGNTEAFF. The CDR3 region has the DNA TGCGCCAGCAGCGTTACAGGGGGCAACACTGAAGCTTTCTTT.

The chain joins TRBV21-1 to TRBJ2-7; the D call of TRBD2 is as the table states it, not checked on the DNA. TRBV21-1 is deemed a pseudogene. The CDR3 consists of 17 residues. For the CDR3, the DNA is TGTGCCAGCAGCTTCCTCTTATTTCGGACTGGTATCTACGAGCAGTACTTC. As protein: CASSFLLFRTGIYEQYF.